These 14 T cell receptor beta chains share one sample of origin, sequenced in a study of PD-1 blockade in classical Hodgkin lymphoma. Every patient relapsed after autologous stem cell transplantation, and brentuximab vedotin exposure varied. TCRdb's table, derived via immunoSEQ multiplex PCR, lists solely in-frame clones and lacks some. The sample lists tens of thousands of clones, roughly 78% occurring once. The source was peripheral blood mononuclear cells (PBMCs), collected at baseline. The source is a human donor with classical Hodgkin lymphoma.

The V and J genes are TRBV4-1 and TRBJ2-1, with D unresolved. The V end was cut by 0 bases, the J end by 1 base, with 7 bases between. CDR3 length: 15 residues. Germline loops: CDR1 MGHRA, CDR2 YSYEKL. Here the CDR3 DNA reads TGCGCCAGCAGCCAAGAAGGGTCTTCCTACAATGAGCAGTTCTTC. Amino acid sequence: CASSQEGSSYNEQFF.

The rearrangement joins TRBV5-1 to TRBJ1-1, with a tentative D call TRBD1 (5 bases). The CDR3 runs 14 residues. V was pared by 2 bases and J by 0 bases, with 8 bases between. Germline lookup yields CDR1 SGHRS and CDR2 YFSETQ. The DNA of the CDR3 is TGCGCCAGCAGCTTACAGGCGGTGAACACTGAAGCTTTCTTT. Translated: CASSLQAVNTEAFF.

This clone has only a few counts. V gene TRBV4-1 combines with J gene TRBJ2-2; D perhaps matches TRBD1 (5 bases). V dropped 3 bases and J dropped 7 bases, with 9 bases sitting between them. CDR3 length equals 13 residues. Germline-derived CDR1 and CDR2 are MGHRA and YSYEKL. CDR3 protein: CASSQEDSGELFF. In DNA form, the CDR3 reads TGCGCCAGCAGCCAGGAAGACAGCGGGGAGCTGTTTTTT.

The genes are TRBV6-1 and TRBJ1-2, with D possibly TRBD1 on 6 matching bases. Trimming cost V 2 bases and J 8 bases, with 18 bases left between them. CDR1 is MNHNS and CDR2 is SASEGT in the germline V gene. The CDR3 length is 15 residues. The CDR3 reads CASSELDRRHRGYTF. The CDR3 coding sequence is TGTGCCAGCAGTGAACTTGACAGGCGGCATAGGGGCTACACCTTC.

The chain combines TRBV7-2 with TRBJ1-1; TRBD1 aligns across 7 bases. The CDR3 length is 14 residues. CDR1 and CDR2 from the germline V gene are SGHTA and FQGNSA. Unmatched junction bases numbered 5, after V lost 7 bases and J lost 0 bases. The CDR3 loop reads CASTPGGVNTEAFF. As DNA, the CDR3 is TGTGCCAGCACACCAGGGGGGGTGAACACTGAAGCTTTCTTT.

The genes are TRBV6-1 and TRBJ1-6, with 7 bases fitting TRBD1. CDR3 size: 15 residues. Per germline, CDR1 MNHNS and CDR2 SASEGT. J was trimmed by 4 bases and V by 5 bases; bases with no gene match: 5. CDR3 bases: TGTGCCAGCAGTACCGGACAGGTGTATAATTCACCCCTCCACTTT. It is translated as CASSTGQVYNSPLHF.

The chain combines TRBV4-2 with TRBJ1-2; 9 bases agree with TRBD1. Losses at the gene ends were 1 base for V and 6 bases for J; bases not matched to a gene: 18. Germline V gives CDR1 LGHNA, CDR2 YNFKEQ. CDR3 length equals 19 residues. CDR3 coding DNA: TGTGCCAGCAGCCAAGCGGGAGGGGCGACAGGGGGAGGTAGGGATGGCTACACCTTC. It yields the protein CASSQAGGATGGGRDGYTF.

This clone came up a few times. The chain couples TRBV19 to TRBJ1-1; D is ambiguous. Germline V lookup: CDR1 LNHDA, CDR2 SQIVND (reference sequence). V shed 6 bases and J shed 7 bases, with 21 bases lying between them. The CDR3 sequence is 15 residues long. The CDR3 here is CASRDFGPSNGEAFF. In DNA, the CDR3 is TGTGCCAGTAGGGACTTCGGGCCCTCGAACGGTGAAGCTTTCTTT.

In DNA, the CDR3 is TGTGCCAGCAGCTCCAGTAGCGGGGGCCTACAAGAGACCCAGTACTTC. Translated: CASSSSSGGLQETQYF. V and J are TRBV13 and TRBJ2-5; TRBD2 aligns across 9 bases. Germline assignment: CDR1 PRHDT and CDR2 FYEKMQ (reference sequence). The CDR3 has 16 amino acids. The V and J ends lost 4 bases and 2 bases, in that order; junction bases with no gene match: 8.

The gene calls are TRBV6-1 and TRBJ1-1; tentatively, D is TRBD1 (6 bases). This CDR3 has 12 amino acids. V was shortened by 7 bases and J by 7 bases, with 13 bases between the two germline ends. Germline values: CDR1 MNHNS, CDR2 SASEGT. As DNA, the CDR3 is TGTGCCAGCATCTGGGGGGCCTTTGAAGCTTTCTTT. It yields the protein CASIWGAFEAFF.

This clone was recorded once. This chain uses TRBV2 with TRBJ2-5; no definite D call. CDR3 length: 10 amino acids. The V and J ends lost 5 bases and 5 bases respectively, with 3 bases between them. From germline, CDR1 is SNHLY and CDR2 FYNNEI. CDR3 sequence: CASSLETQYF. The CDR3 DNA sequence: TGTGCCAGCAGTCTGGAGACCCAGTACTTC.

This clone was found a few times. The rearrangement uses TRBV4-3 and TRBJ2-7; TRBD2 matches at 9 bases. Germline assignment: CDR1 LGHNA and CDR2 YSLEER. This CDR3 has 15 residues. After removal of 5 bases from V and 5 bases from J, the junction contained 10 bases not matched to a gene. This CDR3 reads CASSTGWRGGDEQYF. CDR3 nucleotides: TGCGCCAGCAGCACTGGATGGCGGGGGGGCGACGAGCAGTACTTC.

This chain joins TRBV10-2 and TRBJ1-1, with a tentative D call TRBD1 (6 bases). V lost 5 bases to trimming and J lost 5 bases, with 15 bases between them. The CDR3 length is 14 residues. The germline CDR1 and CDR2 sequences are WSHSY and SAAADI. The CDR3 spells CASSNRVGGTEAFF. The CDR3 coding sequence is TGCGCCAGCAGTAACAGGGTCGGAGGGACTGAAGCTTTCTTT.

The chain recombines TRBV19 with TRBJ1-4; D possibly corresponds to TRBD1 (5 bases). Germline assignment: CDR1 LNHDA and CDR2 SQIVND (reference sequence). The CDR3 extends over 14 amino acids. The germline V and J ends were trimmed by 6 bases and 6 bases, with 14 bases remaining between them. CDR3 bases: TGTGCCAGTAGCCTGACTGGGACGGATGAAAAACTGTTTTTT. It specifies CASSLTGTDEKLFF.